The 6 T cell receptor beta chains below were found in one sample sequenced in a study of cytomegalovirus exposure and HLA in healthy donors. The PCR had 60 Vbeta and 13 Jbeta primers. Clones were read by immunoSEQ multiplex PCR, and TCRdb kept only the in-frame ones, dropping some. The sample gives approximately 110,000 clones, 73% of which show up once; around 4.2% is in the top ten. The material sequenced was PBMCs. Source of these receptors: a woman aged 35 to 49 in good health and CMV-seronegative.

The chain couples TRBV9 to TRBJ2-3; D possibly corresponds to TRBD2 (5 bases). The germline V gene encodes CDR1 SGDLS and CDR2 YYNGEE. This CDR3 has 15 residues. V was clipped by 3 bases and J by 2 bases, with 13 bases between them. CDR3 sequence reads: CASSGYGESTDTQYF. The CDR3 DNA reads as TGTGCCAGCAGCGGGTACGGGGAGTCCACAGATACGCAGTATTTT.

The DNA for the CDR3 is TGTGCCAGCAGCCCGACGGGACAGACCTACGAGCAGTACTTC. Translation: CASSPTGQTYEQYF. The gene calls are TRBV7-3 and TRBJ2-7; 7 bases map to TRBD1. This CDR3 region has 14 residues. From germline, CDR1 is SGHTA and CDR2 FQGTGA. The junction had 6 bases not matched to a gene; V was cut back by 5 bases and J by 2 bases.

This sequence joins TRBV6-5 and TRBJ1-6; 10 bases are a match to TRBD1. The J segment lost 11 bases and the V segment lost 4 bases, leaving 5 bases of the junction unmatched. The length of the CDR3 is 14 residues. From germline, CDR1 is MNHEY and CDR2 SVGAGI. For the CDR3, the DNA is TGTGCCAGCAGTTGGGAGACAGGGGGCACACCCCTCCACTTT. As protein: CASSWETGGTPLHF.

The genes are TRBV5-1 and TRBJ2-5, with D tentatively TRBD2 (6 bases). Trimming removed 3 bases from V and 4 bases from J, with 16 bases in between. This CDR3 has 15 amino acids. The germline V gene encodes CDR1 SGHRS and CDR2 YFSETQ. The CDR3 loop is CASSSNGWGGETQYF. As DNA, the CDR3 is TGCGCCAGCAGCTCGAATGGTTGGGGAGGAGAGACCCAGTACTTC.

The chain is built from TRBV9 and TRBJ2-1, with TRBD2 matching 8 bases. V was clipped by 3 bases and J by 2 bases; unmatched bases: 4. This CDR3 is built from 15 residues. CDR1 is SGDLS, CDR2 YYNGEE, per germline. In DNA form, the CDR3 reads TGTGCCAGCAGCGCCGGACTAGCTGCCTACAATGAGCAGTTCTTC. Amino acids: CASSAGLAAYNEQFF.

The chain combines TRBV4-1 with TRBJ1-2; 7 bases fit TRBD1. This CDR3 is 16 amino acids long. J lost 3 bases, V lost 0 bases, and 7 bases had no gene match. Germline V gives CDR1 MGHRA, CDR2 YSYEKL. The CDR3 DNA reads as TGCGCCAGCAGCCAAGATCCTGGGACAGCTCACTATGGCTACACCTTC. Translation gives CASSQDPGTAHYGYTF.